This record covers a single T cell receptor beta chain. Antigen unknown. This sample is part of a study of cytomegalovirus exposure and HLA in healthy donors. The germline V and J ends were trimmed by 4 bases and 0 bases, with 4 bases remaining between them. Germline V gene sequence: CDR1 SGHTA, CDR2 FQGNSA. The CDR3 is made up of 12 amino acids. Use of 60 Vbeta and 13 Jbeta primers characterized the PCR. The repertoire was sequenced with immunoSEQ multiplex PCR; TCRdb's copy has only in-frame clones and lacks some. This table holds 120,000 or so clones, around 72% found once. Study-level points and caveats: Earlier analysis yielded a pattern in which most TCR beta V segments were productive about 90% or about 30% of the time. Analyzed later, association rates of TCRs varied across HLA loci, with DRB1 most and HLA-C fewest. Later analysis showed most CMV-associated TCR beta chains appearing HLA-restricted.

Sequences were obtained from PBMCs. The rearrangement joins TRBV7-2 to TRBJ2-7; the D is unclear. The TCR sequence derives from a middle-aged woman in good health and CMV-seropositive. The DNA for the CDR3 is TGTGCCAGCAGCTCGAGCTCCTACGAGCAGTACTTC. Its protein product is CASSSSSYEQYF. Together with reference TRBV7-2 and TRBJ2-7, the CDR3 gives the full variable domain: GAGVSQSPSNKVTEKGKDVELRCDPISGHTALYWYRQSLGQGLEFLIYFQGNSAPDKSGLPSDRFSAERTGGSVSTLTIQRTQQEDSAVYLCASSSSSYEQYFGPGTRLTVT.